This note documents a single T cell receptor beta chain sequence. The record originates from a study of OX40 agonist ivuxolimab in advanced cancers. Germline values: CDR1 MNHEY, CDR2 SVGAGI. V gave up 3 bases and J gave up 3 bases, with 11 bases separating them. CDR3 length equals 14 residues. The method was immunoSEQ multiplex PCR; TCRdb's version includes in-frame clones alone and lacks a portion of them. In the table there are 65,000 to 80,000 clones, 85% to 95% of which are singletons. The chain couples TRBV6-5 to TRBJ1-1; D possibly corresponds to TRBD1 (5 bases). The sequence was obtained from an adult with an advanced solid tumor such as melanoma, head and neck, liver or kidney cancer. The material sequenced was CD4+ or CD8+ T cells sorted from blood, taken in a trial of the OX40 agonist ivuxolimab. The CDR3 DNA reads as TGTGCCAGCAGTTATCAGGGTGTCGACACTGAAGCTTTCTTT. Amino acids: CASSYQGVDTEAFF.